This T cell receptor (beta chain) was retrieved from a study of cytotoxic CD8 clonotypes in ibrutinib-treated CLL. Study results and limitations: Upon ibrutinib response clonality rose, and upon progression it fell back toward baseline.

Assay: immunoSEQ multiplex PCR; the TCRdb copy retains only in-frame clones and omits some. The sample includes around 130,000 clones, roughly 84% seen only once; the top ten take 3.3%. The CDR3 loop spans 17 amino acids. Looked up from germline, CDR1 is KGHSH and CDR2 is LQKENI. V trimming: 1 base; J trimming: 2 bases; junction bases outside the gene matches: 7. In the case of this clone: Antigen: not known.

The source is a human donor with chronic lymphocytic leukemia. The material was PBMCs, obtained after 24 months of ibrutinib treatment. This chain uses TRBV18 with TRBJ1-1, with 10 bases matching TRBD1. This chain's CDR3 is CASSPRDRGFYNTEAFF. As DNA, the CDR3 is TGTGCCAGCTCACCACGGGACAGGGGTTTTTATAACACTGAAGCTTTCTTT. The complete variable domain, with remaining parts taken from reference TRBV18 and TRBJ1-1, reads NAGVMQNPRHLVRRRGQEARLRCSPMKGHSHVYWYRQLPEEGLKFMVYLQKENIIDESGMPKERFSAEFPKEGPSILRIQQVVRGDSAAYFCASSPRDRGFYNTEAFFGQGTRLTVV.